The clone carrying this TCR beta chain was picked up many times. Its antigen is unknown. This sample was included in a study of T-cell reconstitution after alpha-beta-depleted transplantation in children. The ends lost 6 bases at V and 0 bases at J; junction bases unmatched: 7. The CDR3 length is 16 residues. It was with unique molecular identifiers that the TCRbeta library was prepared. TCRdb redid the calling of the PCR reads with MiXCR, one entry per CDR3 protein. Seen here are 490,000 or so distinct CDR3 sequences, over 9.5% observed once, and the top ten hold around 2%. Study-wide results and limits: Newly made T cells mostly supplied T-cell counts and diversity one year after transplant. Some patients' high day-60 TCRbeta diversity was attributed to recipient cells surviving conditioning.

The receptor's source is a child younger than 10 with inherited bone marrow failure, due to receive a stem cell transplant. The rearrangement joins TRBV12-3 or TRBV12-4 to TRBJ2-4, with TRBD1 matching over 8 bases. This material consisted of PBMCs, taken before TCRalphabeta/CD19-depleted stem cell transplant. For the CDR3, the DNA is TGTGCCAGCAGCCCGACAGGGGCCCTAGCCAAAAACATTCAGTACTTC. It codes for CASSPTGALAKNIQYF.